This T cell receptor (beta chain) came from a study of cytomegalovirus exposure and HLA in healthy donors (dated 2017 in TCRdb). As for the study more broadly: According to a later analysis, one platform produced both the roughly 130 validation repertoires and the 550 to 800 repertoires of the first cohort. To predict cytomegalovirus infection status, the study brought together high-throughput TCR immunosequencing, statistical association of individual TCRs with disease status, and machine learning. The study aimed to test whether cataloging public T cell receptors could reveal signatures of past pathogen exposure. Along with the roughly 700-subject first cohort, a separate validation cohort of approximately 110 different subjects was used. Results the study describes overall, beyond this receptor: In the study, about 150 TCR beta chains were listed as associated with cytomegalovirus. While some public TCRs were present in many individuals, most TCR sequences turned up only very rarely across donors. A later analysis found that TCRs clustered in the first cohort also tended to co-occur in the 95 to 150 validation repertoires, with just under 95% of cluster scores above 0. The authors suggested that the approach could potentially be generalized to other disease states and immunological phenotypes. A later analysis had no HLA typing for the validation cohort, so co-occurrence there was scored across all 130 or so repertoires. In both the original and validation cohorts, the classifier was reported to diagnose cytomegalovirus status with high specificity and sensitivity. Three of the identified cytomegalovirus-associated TCR beta chains were confirmed in vitro to be specific for cytomegalovirus antigens.

Trimmed from V: 6 bases; trimmed from J: 8 bases; junction bases lacking a gene match: 10. The germline V gene supplies CDR1 MNHEY and CDR2 SVGAGI. The CDR3 runs 15 residues from the cysteine to the phenylalanine. The retained sequence is limited to the CDR3, 45 bases, with the frame set at the first base. Comments on this clone: The antigen it binds to is not known. No much larger clonotype is one base removed from it; base qualities were not supplied.

Libraries were built with the immunoSEQ multiplex PCR assay. As for how the authors treated the data: A statistical classification framework was built to diagnose cytomegalovirus status from the catalog of TCR beta chain sequences. In TCRdb, the immuneACCESS table is reduced to in-frame sequences with V and J assigned. These tables do not hold every clone; where another copy was compared, an unresolved V gene accounts for under half, and the others remain unexplained. V and J calls plus clone size are reproduced from that table; the DNA served to infer D and trimming. In this sample the table shows under 200,000 clones, under 95% of which occur a single time. The ten largest clones capture around 2.7% of the sample. Donors formed part of the validation cohort, which comprised 120 or so subjects and was distinct from the first cohort of 666 subjects.

Sequencing was performed on PBMCs. The chain was built from TRBV6-5 and TRBJ2-1, with 10 junctional bases fitting TRBD2. The source is a woman between 18 and 29 years old in good health and CMV-seropositive. The CDR3 protein sequence reads: CASSGIAGGGYEQFF. The sequenced DNA is TGTGCCAGCAGCGGTATAGCGGGGGGTGGGTATGAGCAGTTCTTC.